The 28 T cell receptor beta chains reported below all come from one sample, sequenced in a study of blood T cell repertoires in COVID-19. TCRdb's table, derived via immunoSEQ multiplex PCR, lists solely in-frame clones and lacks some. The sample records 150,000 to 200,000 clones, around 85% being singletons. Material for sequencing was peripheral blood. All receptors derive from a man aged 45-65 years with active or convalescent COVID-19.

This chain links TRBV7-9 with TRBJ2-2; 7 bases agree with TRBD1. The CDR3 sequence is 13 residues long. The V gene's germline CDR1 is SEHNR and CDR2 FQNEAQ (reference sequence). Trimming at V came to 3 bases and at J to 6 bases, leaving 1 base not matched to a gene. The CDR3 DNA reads TGTGCCAGCAGCTTCGGACAGGCCGGGGAGCTGTTTTTT. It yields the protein CASSFGQAGELFF.

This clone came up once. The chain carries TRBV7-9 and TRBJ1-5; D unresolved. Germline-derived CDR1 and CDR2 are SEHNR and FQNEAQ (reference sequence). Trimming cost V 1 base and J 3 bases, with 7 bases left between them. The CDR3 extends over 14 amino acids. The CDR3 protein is CASSLGGYNQPQHF. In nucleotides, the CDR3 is TGTGCCAGCAGCTTAGGCGGGTACAATCAGCCCCAGCATTTT.

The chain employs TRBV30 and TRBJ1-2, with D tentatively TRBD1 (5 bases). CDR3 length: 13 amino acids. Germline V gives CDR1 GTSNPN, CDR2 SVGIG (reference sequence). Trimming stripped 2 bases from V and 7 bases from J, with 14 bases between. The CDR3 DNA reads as TGTGCCTGGAGTTCCGGGGGGAAAAGTGGCTACACCTTC. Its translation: CAWSSGGKSGYTF.

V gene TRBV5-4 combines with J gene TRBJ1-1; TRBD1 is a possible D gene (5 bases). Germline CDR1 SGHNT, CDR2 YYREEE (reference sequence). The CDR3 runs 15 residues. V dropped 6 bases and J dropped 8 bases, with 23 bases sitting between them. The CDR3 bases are TGTGCCAGCACTCCGGCGGGGGGATCCCCTGACGAAGCTTTCTTT. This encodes CASTPAGGSPDEAFF.

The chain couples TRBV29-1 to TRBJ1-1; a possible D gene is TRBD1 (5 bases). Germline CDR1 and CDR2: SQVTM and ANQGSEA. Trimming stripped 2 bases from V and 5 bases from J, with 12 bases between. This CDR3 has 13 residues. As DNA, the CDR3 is TGCAGCGTTGAATGGCAGGAGGGGACTGAAGCTTTCTTT. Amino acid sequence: CSVEWQEGTEAFF. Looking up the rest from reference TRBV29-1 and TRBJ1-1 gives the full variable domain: SAVISQKPSRDICQRGTSLTIQCQVDSQVTMMFWYRQQPGQSLTLIATANQGSEATYESGFVIDKFPISRPNLTFSTLTVSNMSPEDSSIYLCSVEWQEGTEAFFGQGTRLTVV.

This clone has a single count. The CDR3 protein is CASSVAPRSGGTDTQYF. CDR3 DNA sequence: TGTGCCAGCAGCGTAGCTCCCCGTTCCGGTGGCACAGATACGCAGTATTTT. The chain recombines TRBV9 with TRBJ2-3; D is unclear. Between the trimmed V and J ends, which lost 0 bases and 1 base, there was a span of 15 bases. The CDR3 is 17 residues long. Germline V gene data show CDR1 as SGDLS and CDR2 as YYNGEE. The variable domain in full, completed from reference TRBV9 and TRBJ2-3, reads DSGVTQTPKHLITATGQRVTLRCSPRSGDLSVYWYQQSLDQGLQFLIQYYNGEERAKGNILERFSAQQFPDLHSELNLSSLELGDSALYFCASSVAPRSGGTDTQYFGPGTRLTVL.

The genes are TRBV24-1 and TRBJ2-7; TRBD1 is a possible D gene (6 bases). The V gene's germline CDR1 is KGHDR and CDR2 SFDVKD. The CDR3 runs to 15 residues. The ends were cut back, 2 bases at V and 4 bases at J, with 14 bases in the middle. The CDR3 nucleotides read TGTGCCACCAGTGATTCGTCAGGGGACGGTTACGAGCAGTACTTC. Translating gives CATSDSSGDGYEQYF.

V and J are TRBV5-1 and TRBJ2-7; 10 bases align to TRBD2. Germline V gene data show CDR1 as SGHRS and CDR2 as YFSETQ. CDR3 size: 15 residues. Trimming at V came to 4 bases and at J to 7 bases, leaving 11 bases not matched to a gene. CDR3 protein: CASSPTSGRAGEQYF. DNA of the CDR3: TGCGCCAGCAGCCCGACTAGCGGGCGGGCGGGGGAGCAGTACTTC.

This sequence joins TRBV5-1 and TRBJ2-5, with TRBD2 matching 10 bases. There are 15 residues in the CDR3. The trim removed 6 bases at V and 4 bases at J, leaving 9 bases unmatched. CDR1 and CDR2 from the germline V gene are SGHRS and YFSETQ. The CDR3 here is CASNLLAGEGETQYF. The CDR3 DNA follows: TGCGCCAGCAACCTCCTAGCGGGAGAAGGAGAGACCCAGTACTTC.

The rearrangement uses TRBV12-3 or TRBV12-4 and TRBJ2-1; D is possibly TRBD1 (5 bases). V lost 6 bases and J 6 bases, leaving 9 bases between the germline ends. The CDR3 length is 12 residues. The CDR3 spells CASRLGANEQFF. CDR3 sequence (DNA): TGTGCCAGCAGGCTAGGGGCCAATGAGCAGTTCTTC.

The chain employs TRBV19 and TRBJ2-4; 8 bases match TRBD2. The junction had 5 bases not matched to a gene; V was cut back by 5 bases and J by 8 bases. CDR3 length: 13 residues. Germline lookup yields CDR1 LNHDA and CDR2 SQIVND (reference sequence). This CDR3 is CASSYSRGDIQYF. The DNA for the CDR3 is TGTGCCAGTAGTTACTCGCGGGGGGACATTCAGTACTTC.

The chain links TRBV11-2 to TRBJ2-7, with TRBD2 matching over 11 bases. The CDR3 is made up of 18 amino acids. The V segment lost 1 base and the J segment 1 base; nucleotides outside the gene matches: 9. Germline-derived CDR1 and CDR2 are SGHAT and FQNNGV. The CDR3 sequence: CASSLGASGRSQSYEQYF. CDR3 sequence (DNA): TGTGCCAGCAGCTTAGGTGCTAGCGGGAGGAGTCAGTCCTACGAGCAGTACTTC. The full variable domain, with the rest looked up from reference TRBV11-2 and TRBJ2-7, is EAGVAQSPRYKIIEKRQSVAFWCNPISGHATLYWYQQILGQGPKLLIQFQNNGVVDDSQLPKDRFSAERLKGVDSTLKIQPAKLEDSAVYLCASSLGASGRSQSYEQYFGPGTRLTVT.

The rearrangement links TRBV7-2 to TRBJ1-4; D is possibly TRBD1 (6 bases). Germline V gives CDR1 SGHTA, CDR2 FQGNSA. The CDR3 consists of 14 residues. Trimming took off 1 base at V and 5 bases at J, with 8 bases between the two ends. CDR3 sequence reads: CASSLDRVNEKLFF. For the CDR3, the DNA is TGTGCCAGCAGCTTAGACAGGGTAAATGAAAAACTGTTTTTT.

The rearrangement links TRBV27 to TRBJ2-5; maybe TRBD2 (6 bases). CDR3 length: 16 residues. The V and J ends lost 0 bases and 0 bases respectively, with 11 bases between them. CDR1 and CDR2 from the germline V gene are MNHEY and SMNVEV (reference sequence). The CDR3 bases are TGTGCCAGCAGTTTATCGATGGCGGGGTACCAAGAGACCCAGTACTTC. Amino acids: CASSLSMAGYQETQYF.

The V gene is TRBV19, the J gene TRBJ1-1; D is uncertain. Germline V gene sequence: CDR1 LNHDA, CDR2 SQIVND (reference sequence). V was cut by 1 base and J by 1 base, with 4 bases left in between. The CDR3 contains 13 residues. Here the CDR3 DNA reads TGTGCCAGTAGTATAGTTAGGAACACTGAAGCTTTCTTT. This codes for CASSIVRNTEAFF.

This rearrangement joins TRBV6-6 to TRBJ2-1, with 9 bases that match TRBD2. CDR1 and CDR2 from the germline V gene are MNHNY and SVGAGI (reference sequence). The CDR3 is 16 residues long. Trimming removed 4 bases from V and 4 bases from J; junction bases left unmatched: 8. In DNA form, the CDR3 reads TGTGCCAGCAGTTTGAACCTAGCGGGGCGATACAATGAGCAGTTCTTC. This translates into CASSLNLAGRYNEQFF.

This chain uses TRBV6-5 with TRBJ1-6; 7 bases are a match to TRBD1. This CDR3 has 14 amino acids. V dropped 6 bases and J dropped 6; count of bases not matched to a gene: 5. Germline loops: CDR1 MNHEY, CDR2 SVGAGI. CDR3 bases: TGTGCCAGCAGCGTCCGGGACAGTAATTCACCCCTCCACTTT. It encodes CASSVRDSNSPLHF.

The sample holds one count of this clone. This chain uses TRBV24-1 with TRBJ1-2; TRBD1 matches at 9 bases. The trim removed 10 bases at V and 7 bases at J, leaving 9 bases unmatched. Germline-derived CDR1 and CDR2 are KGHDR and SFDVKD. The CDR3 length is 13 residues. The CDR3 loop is CATQRTGASGYTF. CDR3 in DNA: TGTGCCACTCAAAGGACAGGGGCATCTGGCTACACCTTC.

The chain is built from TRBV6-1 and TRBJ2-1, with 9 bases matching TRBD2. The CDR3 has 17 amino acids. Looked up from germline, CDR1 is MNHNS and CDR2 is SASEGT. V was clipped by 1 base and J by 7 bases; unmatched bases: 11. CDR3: CASSEELRVAGVNEQFF. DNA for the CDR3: TGTGCCAGCAGTGAAGAGCTTAGGGTAGCGGGGGTGAATGAGCAGTTCTTC.

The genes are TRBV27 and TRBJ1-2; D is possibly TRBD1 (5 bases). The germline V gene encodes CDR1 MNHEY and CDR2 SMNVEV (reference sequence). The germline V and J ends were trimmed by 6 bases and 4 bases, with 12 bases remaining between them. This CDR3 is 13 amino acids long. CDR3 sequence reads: CASRSPGFYGYTF. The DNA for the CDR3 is TGTGCCAGCAGAAGCCCAGGGTTCTATGGCTACACCTTC.

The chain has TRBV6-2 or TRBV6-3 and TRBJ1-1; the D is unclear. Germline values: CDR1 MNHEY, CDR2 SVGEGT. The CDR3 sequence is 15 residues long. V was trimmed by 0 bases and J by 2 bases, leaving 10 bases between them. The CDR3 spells CASSYSSQYNTEAFF. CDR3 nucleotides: TGTGCCAGCAGTTACTCTTCCCAGTACAACACTGAAGCTTTCTTT.

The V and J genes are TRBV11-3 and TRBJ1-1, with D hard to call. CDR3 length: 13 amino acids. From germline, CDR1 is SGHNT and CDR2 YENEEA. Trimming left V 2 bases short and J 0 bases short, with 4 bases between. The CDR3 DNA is TGTGCCAGCAGCTTAACAGTGAACACTGAAGCTTTCTTT. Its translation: CASSLTVNTEAFF. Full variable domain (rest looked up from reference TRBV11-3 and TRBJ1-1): EAGVVQSPRYKIIEKKQPVAFWCNPISGHNTLYWYLQNLGQGPELLIRYENEEAVDDSQLPKDRFSAERLKGVDSTLKIQPAELGDSAVYLCASSLTVNTEAFFGQGTRLTVV.

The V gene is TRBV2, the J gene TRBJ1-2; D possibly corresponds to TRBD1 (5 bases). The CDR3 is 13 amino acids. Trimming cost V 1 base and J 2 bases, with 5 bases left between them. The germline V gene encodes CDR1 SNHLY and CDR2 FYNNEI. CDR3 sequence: CASSEGGNYGYTF. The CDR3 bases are TGTGCCAGCAGTGAAGGGGGCAACTATGGCTACACCTTC.

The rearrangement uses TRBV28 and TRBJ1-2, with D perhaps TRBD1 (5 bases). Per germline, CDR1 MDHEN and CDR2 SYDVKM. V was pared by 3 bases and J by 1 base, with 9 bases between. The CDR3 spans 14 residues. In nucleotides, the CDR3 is TGTGCCAGCAGTTTTGGAGGGGATAACTATGGCTACACCTTC. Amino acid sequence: CASSFGGDNYGYTF.

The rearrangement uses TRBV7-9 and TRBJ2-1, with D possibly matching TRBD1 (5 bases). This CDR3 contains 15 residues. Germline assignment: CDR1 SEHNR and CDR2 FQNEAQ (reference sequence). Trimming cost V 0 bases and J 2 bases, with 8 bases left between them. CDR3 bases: TGTGCCAGCAGCTTAGCATCAGGGCCCTACAATGAGCAGTTCTTC. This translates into CASSLASGPYNEQFF.

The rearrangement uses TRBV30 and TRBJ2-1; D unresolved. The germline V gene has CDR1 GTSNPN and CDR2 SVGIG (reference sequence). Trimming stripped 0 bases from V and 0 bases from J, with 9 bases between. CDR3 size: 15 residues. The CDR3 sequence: CAWSVSTSSYNEQFF. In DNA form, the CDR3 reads TGTGCCTGGAGTGTTAGCACAAGCTCCTACAATGAGCAGTTCTTC. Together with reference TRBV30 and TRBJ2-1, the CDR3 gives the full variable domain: SQTIHQWPATLVQPVGSPLSLECTVEGTSNPNLYWYRQAAGRGLQLLFYSVGIGQISSEVPQNLSASRPQDRQFILSSKKLLLSDSGFYLCAWSVSTSSYNEQFFGPGTRLTVL.

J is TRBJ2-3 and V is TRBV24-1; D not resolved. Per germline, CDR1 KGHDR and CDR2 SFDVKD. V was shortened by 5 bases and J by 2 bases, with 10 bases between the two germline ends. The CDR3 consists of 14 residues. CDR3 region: CATSGGTHTDTQYF. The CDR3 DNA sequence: TGTGCCACCAGTGGAGGAACCCACACAGATACGCAGTATTTT.

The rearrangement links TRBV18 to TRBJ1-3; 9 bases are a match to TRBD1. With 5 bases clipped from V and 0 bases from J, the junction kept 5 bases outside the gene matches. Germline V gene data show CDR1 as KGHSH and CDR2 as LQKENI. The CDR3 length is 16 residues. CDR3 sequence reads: CASSFGQGSSGNTIYF. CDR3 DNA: TGTGCCAGCTCATTCGGACAGGGGAGCTCTGGAAACACCATATATTTT.